Listed here is a single T cell receptor beta chain. The sample holds many counts of this clonotype. Its antigen is unknown. No base quality values were provided; no much bigger clone lies one nucleotide off. All donors were healthy Caucasians. Three unrelated non-twin adults were also sequenced: a male aged 18 to 30, a male aged 50 to 60 and a female aged 50 to 60. Miltenyi CD45RO+ enrichment and human naive T-cell isolation kits were used to isolate memory (CD45RO+) and naive T cells from PBMC. The data were obtained in a study of identical twins (TCRdb year 2016). For the wider study: To test whether fetal clonotypes persist, this study deep-sequenced TCR alpha and beta repertoires from monozygotic twins, from unrelated adults of various ages, and from cord blood. To rule out contamination, replicate twin experiments were performed at different times with different library preparation protocols. The study at large found these results: In monozygotic twins, out-of-frame TCR alpha sharing was systematically underestimated by recombination models, although the models agreed with sharing between unrelated individuals. The excess sharing between twins in beta out-of-frame sequences was weaker because fewer shared sequences reduced the signal-to-noise ratio. Because the same donors could not be followed over many years, conclusions were based on cross-sectional statistical analysis. Fewer insertions were carried by abundant cord blood beta clonotypes; a weaker similar trend was observed in young adult naive repertoires, while no such trend was observed in memory repertoires. Invariant T cells such as MAIT and iNKT could partly confound zero-insertion analyses, although diverse VJ usage argued against such confounding for most clonotypes. Compared with coincidental sharing between unrelated individuals, out-of-frame TCR alpha sequences shared between twins had an excess of sequences with low generation probability.

V lost 4 bases and J lost 2 bases, and the count of bases not matched to a germline gene is 4. The CDR3 starts with the cysteine, ends with the valine, and has 14 residues. Only the CDR3 part of the read is kept: 42 bases, read in frame from the first base. CDR1 and CDR2, per the germline V gene (reference sequence), are SEHNR and FQNEAQ. The library came from 5' RACE. Sequencing relied on an Illumina HiSeq 2000. Template switching added a universal primer binding site, and the final cDNA carried a unique molecular identifier that allowed TCR cDNA molecules to be counted accurately. Specific primers in the conserved constant-segment region were used to synthesize first-strand cDNA for TCR alpha and beta chains. To control for contamination, every cDNA library carried two barcodes: a SMART-Mk sample barcode plus Illumina barcodes. TruSeq adapter sequences along with Illumina sample barcodes were introduced in two successive PCR steps. Sequencing of the TCR alpha and beta cDNA libraries was done on the Illumina HiSeq platform using custom primers. The paper's data handling went like this. Unique molecular identifiers were extracted from raw reads with MiGEC, and CDR3 positions were determined with MiXCR. For each individual, recombination models were inferred using an EM algorithm with the repgenHMM and IGoR tools. The analysis of shared clonotypes was done with the tcR package in R, with sharing normalized by the product of cloneset sizes. To study raw recombination without the effects of thymic and clonal selection, out-of-frame nonproductive sequences were analyzed. TCRdb itself trimmed the public reads at Q25 with fastp, ran MiXCR and retained productive beta chains. Rows merge per CDR3 protein into single entries with the most common DNA and genes. What appears here as the V and J calls and clone size reflects TCRdb's work, not the paper's. This sample comprises about 690,000 distinct CDR3 sequences, around 5.7% of them detected only once. Clones ranked in the top ten supply under 2% of the sample.

The sample consisted of naive T cells sorted from blood. Taken with the paper, the label for cell subset or site translates to: cells isolated with a human naive T-cell isolation kit. The chain links TRBV7-9 with TRBJ2-7; 8 central bases correspond to TRBD1. This TCR came from a man aged 18-30 years in good health. The CDR3 protein is CASSYDRGPYEQYV. The DNA sequence reads TGTGCCAGCAGCTACGACAGGGGTCCCTACGAGCAGTACGTC.